Listed below are T cell receptor beta chains from one sample, sequenced in a study of T cells in localized non-small cell lung cancer. Only in-frame clones appear in the TCRdb table, and some are missing; sequencing was by immunoSEQ multiplex PCR. This table holds about 33,000 clones, about 90% found once. The specimen was peripheral blood mononuclear cells, collected before any cancer treatment. These receptors were obtained from a man between 35 and 75 years old with stage III lung adenocarcinoma. The CDR3 runs from the conserved cysteine through the conserved F or W.

J gene | V gene | CDR3 protein
TRBJ2-7 | TRBV7-2 | CASSSTSGGPYEQYF
TRBJ2-5 | TRBV7-2 | CASSLLVGTQYF
TRBJ1-4 | TRBV19 | CASSLGRDEKLFF
TRBJ2-1 | TRBV7-9 | CASSRQGVSVEQFF
TRBJ1-6 | TRBV2 | CASSPDRNSYNSPLHF
TRBJ1-3 | TRBV11-3 | CASGSRGSSGNTIYF
TRBJ1-1 | TRBV6-1 | CASRDRGNTEAFF
TRBJ1-4 | TRBV11-2 | CASSSTGSTNEKLFF
TRBJ2-1 | TRBV4-3 | CASSQDLSMYNEQFF
TRBJ1-1 | TRBV29-1 | CSAEEGSTEAFF
TRBJ1-6 | TRBV19 | CASSPGQGSAFGLGLHF
TRBJ2-6 | TRBV18 | CASSLTGASGANVLTF
TRBJ2-2 | TRBV12-5 | CASTWREITGELFF
TRBJ2-4 | TRBV6-6 | CASSYLSGTDKNIQYF
TRBJ2-3 | TRBV18 | CASSPLSAADDTDTQYF
TRBJ1-4 | TRBV2 | CASNRGGANEKLFF
TRBJ1-4 | TRBV6-5 | CASSYSRTGGLQKLFF
TRBJ1-2 | TRBV5-4 | CASSFVGQGGYTF
TRBJ1-1 | TRBV6-5 | CASSYSRAAPGTEAFF
TRBJ2-7 | TRBV19 | CASSMDFEQYF
TRBJ2-7 | TRBV5-1 | CASSLTSGGSYEQYF
TRBJ2-6 | TRBV11-2 | CASSSDRLGANVLTF
TRBJ1-5 | TRBV19 | CASSPDDSYSNQPQHF
TRBJ1-3 | TRBV5-4 | CASRQGNGNTIYF
TRBJ1-2 | TRBV4-3 | CASSQAVRDLGYGYTF
TRBJ2-7 | TRBV2 | CASRRNAYEQYF
TRBJ1-2 | TRBV27 | CASSLEGPWGGGRSVYGYTF
TRBJ2-7 | TRBV10-3 | CAISEPRQRYEQYF
TRBJ1-5 | TRBV28 | CASGKGYQPQHF
TRBJ2-5 | TRBV4-2 | CASSPRGGQETQYF
TRBJ1-1 | TRBV5-6 | CASSLAGTRGSTEAFF
TRBJ1-2 | TRBV27 | CASSSRQDPNYGYTF
TRBJ2-3 | TRBV15 | CATSRAGAGTDTQYF
TRBJ1-3 | TRBV28 | CASTQQEILIPDTIYF
TRBJ2-7 | TRBV11-2 | CASRPSAARMSYEQYF
TRBJ2-7 | TRBV7-9 | CASSHPGIGRSYEQYF
TRBJ1-5 | TRBV6-5 | CASSYSAPGNQPQHF
TRBJ1-2 | TRBV4-3 | CASSLSLQGTGGYTF
TRBJ1-3 | TRBV9 | CASSVEPGGGPQIGNTIYF
TRBJ2-3 | TRBV6-1 | CATANSGTQYF
TRBJ2-7 | TRBV7-9 | CASSWDIGGQYF
TRBJ2-5 | TRBV29-1 | CSVGVRGIQETQYF